This entry features one T cell receptor (beta chain) sequence. The antigen remains unidentified. This entry comes from a study of shared clonotypes between healthy human individuals. Study context: The donors, two women and three men, were aged 18 to 49.

The study, taken as a whole, reports: A small donor pool kept down the genetic and exposure-history diversity that was represented.

Researchers partitioned CD4+ cells into CD45RA+ naive and CD45RA-negative memory subsets. This was a deep-level run. Generated by immunoSEQ multiplex PCR, the TCRdb table keeps only in-frame clones and is missing some. Found here are around 700,000 clones, around 72% of them singletons; the top ten hold 1.8%. Deletions cut 5 bases from V and 11 bases from J, with 15 bases between. The CDR3 covers 12 residues. Germline V gene lookup returns CDR1 SGHAT and CDR2 FQNNGV. The source is a woman in her 30s in good health. The sequencing sample was made of memory CD4+ T cells sorted from blood. Stated subset: CD45RA-negative fraction. The J gene is TRBJ1-1, the V gene TRBV11-2; D might be TRBD1 (6 bases). CDR3 bases: TGTGCCAGCAGCGCCAACAGGGAAAGGGCTTTCTTT. It is translated as CASSANRERAFF.